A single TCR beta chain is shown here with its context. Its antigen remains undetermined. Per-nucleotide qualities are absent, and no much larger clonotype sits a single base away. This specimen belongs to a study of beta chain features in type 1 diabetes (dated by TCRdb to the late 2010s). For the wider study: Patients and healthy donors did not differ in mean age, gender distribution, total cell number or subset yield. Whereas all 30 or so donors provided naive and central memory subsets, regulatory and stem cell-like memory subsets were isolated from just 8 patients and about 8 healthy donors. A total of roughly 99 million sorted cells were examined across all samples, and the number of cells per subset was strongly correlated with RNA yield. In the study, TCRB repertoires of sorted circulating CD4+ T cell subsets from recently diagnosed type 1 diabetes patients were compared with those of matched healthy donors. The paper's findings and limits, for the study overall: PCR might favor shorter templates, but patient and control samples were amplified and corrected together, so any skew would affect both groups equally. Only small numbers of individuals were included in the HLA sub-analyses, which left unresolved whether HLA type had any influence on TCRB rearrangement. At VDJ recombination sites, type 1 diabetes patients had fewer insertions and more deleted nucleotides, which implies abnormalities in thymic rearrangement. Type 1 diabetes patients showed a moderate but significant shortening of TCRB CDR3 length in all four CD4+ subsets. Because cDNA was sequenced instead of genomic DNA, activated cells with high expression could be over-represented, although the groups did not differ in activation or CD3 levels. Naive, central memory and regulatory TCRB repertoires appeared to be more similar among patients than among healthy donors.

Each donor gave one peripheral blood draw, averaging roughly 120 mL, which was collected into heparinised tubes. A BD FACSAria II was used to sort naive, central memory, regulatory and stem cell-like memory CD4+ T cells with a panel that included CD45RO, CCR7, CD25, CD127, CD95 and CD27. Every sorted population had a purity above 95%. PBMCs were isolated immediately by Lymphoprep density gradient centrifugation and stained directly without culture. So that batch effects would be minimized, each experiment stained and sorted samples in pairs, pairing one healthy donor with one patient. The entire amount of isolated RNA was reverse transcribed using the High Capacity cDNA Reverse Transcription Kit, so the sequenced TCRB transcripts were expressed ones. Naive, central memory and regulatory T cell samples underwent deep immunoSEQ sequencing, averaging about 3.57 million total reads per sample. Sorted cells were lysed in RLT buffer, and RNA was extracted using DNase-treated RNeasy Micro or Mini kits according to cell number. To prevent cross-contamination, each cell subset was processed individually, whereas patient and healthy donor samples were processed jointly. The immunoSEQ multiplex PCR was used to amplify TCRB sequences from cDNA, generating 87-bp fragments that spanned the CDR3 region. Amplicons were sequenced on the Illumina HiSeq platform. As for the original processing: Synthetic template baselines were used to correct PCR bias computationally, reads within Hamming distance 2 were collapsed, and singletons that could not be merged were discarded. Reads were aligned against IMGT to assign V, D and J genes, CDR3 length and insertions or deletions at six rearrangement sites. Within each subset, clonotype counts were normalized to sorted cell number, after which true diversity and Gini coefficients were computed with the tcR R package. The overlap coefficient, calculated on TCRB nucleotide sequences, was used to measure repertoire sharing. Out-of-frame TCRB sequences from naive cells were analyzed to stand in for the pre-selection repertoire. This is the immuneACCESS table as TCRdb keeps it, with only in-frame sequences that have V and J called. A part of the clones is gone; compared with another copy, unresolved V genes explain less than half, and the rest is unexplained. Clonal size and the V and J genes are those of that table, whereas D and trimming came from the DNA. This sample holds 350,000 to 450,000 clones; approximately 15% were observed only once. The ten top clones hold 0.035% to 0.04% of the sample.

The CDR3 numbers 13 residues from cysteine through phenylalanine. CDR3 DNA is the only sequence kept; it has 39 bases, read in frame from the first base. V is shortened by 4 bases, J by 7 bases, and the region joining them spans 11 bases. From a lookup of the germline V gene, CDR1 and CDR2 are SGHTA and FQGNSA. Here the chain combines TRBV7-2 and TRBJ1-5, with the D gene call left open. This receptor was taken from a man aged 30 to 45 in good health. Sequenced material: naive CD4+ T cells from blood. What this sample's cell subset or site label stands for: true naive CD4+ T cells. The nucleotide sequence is TGTGCCAGCAGCTCGCGGCCGGGGCAGCCCCAGCATTTT. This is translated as CASSSRPGQPQHF. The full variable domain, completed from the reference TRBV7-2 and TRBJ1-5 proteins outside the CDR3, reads GAGVSQSPSNKVTEKGKDVELRCDPISGHTALYWYRQSLGQGLEFLIYFQGNSAPDKSGLPSDRFSAERTGGSVSTLTIQRTQQEDSAVYLCASSSRPGQPQHFGDGTRLSIL.